This passage covers 6 T cell receptor beta chains from one sample sequenced in a study of blood T cell repertoires in COVID-19. Libraries were prepared by immunoSEQ multiplex PCR; TCRdb keeps only in-frame clonotypes and omits some of them. Altogether some 520,000 clones are present, 80% to 90% being singletons, with the ten largest covering 0.7% to 1%. The sequencing input was peripheral blood. The receptors shown here come from a man aged 18 to 30 with COVID-19, enrolled during active disease.

The rearrangement links TRBV7-8 to TRBJ2-3; a possible D gene is TRBD1 (5 bases). Germline V gene data show CDR1 as SGHVS and CDR2 as FQNEAQ. The V and J ends lost 5 bases and 2 bases respectively, with 11 bases between them. This CDR3 is 14 amino acids long. CDR3 residues: CASSLVGATDTQYF. CDR3 in DNA: TGTGCCAGCAGCCTGGTAGGGGCCACAGATACGCAGTATTTT. The complete variable domain, with remaining parts taken from reference TRBV7-8 and TRBJ2-3, reads GAGVSQSPRYKVAKRGQDVALRCDPISGHVSLFWYQQALGQGPEFLTYFQNEAQLDKSGLPSDRFFAERPEGSVSTLKIQRTQQEDSAVYLCASSLVGATDTQYFGPGTRLTVL.

The table lists this clone with a count of one. CDR3: CASSLQGSTGELFF. In DNA, the CDR3 is TGTGCCAGCAGCCTACAGGGGAGCACCGGGGAGCTGTTTTTT. J is TRBJ2-2 and V is TRBV9, with 7 nucleotides matching TRBD1. Unmatched junction bases numbered 4, after V lost 4 bases and J lost 4 bases. CDR3 length: 14 amino acids. Germline CDR1 is SGDLS and CDR2 is YYNGEE.

The chain joins TRBV7-3 to TRBJ2-1; 10 bases match TRBD2. Germline CDR1 SGHTA, CDR2 FQGTGA. The CDR3 sequence is 15 residues long. V shed 5 bases and J 7 bases; nucleotides not matched to a gene: 8. The CDR3: CASSKTGTSDNEQFF. CDR3 bases: TGTGCCAGCAGCAAAACCGGGACTAGCGATAATGAGCAGTTCTTC.

As to this clone: Relative to the germline gene, one junction end is altered; a read error may explain this. This sequence joins TRBV7-7 and TRBJ2-6, with TRBD2 matching 8 bases. Germline V gene data show CDR1 as SSHAT and CDR2 as FNYEAQ (reference sequence). The length of the CDR3 is 19 residues. The CDR3 DNA is TGTGCTAGCAGCTTAGCCCCGAGCGGGAGCCCCTCTGGGGCCAACGTCCTGACTTTC. It specifies CASSLAPSGSPSGANVLTF.

The chain links TRBV4-1 to TRBJ1-5, with TRBD1 as a possible D gene (5 bases). Trimming removed 0 bases from V and 5 bases from J, with 14 bases in between. CDR1 is MGHRA and CDR2 is YSYEKL in the germline V gene. The CDR3 runs to 16 residues. The DNA of the CDR3 is TGCGCCAGCAGCCAAGATTTTAGGCAGGGCCATCAGCCCCAGCATTTT. Protein: CASSQDFRQGHQPQHF.

The chain uses TRBV6-5 and TRBJ1-1, with TRBD1 as a possible D gene (6 bases). Trimming took 5 bases from V and 3 from J, leaving 16 bases between them. This CDR3 has 15 residues. Per germline, CDR1 MNHEY and CDR2 SVGAGI. CDR3 loop: CASSTRRQADTEAFF. As DNA, the CDR3 is TGTGCCAGCAGTACTAGGAGACAGGCTGACACTGAAGCTTTCTTT.